This note documents a single TCR beta chain sequence. What it recognizes is unknown. The record originates from a study of post-analysis software for immune sequencing data. In the study overall: Relapsing-remitting, secondary progressive and progressive-relapsing multiple sclerosis courses were included.

The library was made from cDNA and included unique molecular identifiers. cDNA molecules numbering around 450,000 came from roughly 1 to 10 million T cells. Each CDR3 protein gets one entry after TCRdb re-called the PCR reads with MiXCR. The data hold hundreds of thousands of distinct CDR3 sequences, with about 27% observed a single time. Germline CDR1 reads MNHEY; CDR2 reads SVGAGI. The CDR3 covers 11 residues. V lost 0 bases to trimming and J lost 8 bases, with 2 bases between them. Overall study results and limits: The study found significantly lower normalized Chao1 diversity in multiple sclerosis patients than in controls. F measure clustering grouped samples strongly by preparation batch. Controls had lower frequencies than patients of 4 or 5 TRBV segments, which included TRBV5-6, TRBV5-1 and TRBV20-1.

This sequence joins TRBV6-5 and TRBJ2-1; D gene unclear. Material for sequencing was blood. The source of this sequence is a girl aged 10 to 17 with multiple sclerosis. The CDR3 sequence is CASSYSDEQFF. The CDR3 DNA is TGTGCCAGCAGTTACTCCGATGAGCAGTTCTTC.